A single sample gave rise to the 14 T cell receptor beta chains below, sequenced in a study of shared clonotypes between healthy human individuals. Assay: immunoSEQ multiplex PCR; the TCRdb copy retains only in-frame clones and omits some. The repertoire has 850,000 to 1,200,000 clones, under 80% of them found once; the top ten carry about 1.5%. What was sequenced was memory CD4+ T cells sorted from blood. The subset was: CD45RA-negative fraction. The receptors here all came from a man aged 18 to 30 in good health.

The table lists this clone with many counts. DNA for the CDR3: TGTGCCAGCTCACGGGACTCCAATGAGCAGTTCTTC. Protein: CASSRDSNEQFF. The chain links TRBV18 to TRBJ2-1, with D possibly TRBD2 on 6 matching bases. V was trimmed by 4 bases and J by 6 bases, leaving 7 bases between them. This CDR3 comprises 12 residues. CDR1 is KGHSH, CDR2 LQKENI, per germline.

This clone came up a few times. The sample has other DNA sequences that encode this CDR3 too. CDR3 region: CASSLGQGGYEQYF. The CDR3 nucleotides read TGCGCCAGCAGCTTGGGGCAGGGGGGCTACGAGCAGTACTTC. The chain links TRBV5-1 to TRBJ2-7, with a tentative D call TRBD1 (7 bases). Germline V gene lookup returns CDR1 SGHRS and CDR2 YFSETQ. The CDR3 is 14 amino acids. Deletions cut 0 bases from V and 3 bases from J, with 10 bases between.

The chain couples TRBV9 to TRBJ2-3; 15 nucleotides match TRBD2. The junction had 6 bases not matched to a gene; V was cut back by 3 bases and J by 1 base. Germline V gene lookup returns CDR1 SGDLS and CDR2 YYNGEE. This CDR3 has 18 residues. The CDR3 spells CASSAGLAGGSGTDTQYF. The CDR3 DNA reads TGTGCCAGCAGCGCGGGACTAGCGGGAGGAAGTGGCACAGATACGCAGTATTTT.

The rearrangement joins TRBV6-1 to TRBJ2-5, with no clear D. V gave up 6 bases and J gave up 3 bases, with 8 bases separating them. The CDR3 is made up of 12 amino acids. Germline V gene sequence: CDR1 MNHNS, CDR2 SASEGT. CDR3 nucleotides: TGTGCCAGCAGCCTCCTGAAAGAGACCCAGTACTTC. This codes for CASSLLKETQYF.

V gene TRBV5-4 combines with J gene TRBJ1-4; 7 bases align to TRBD1. CDR3 size: 14 residues. The V and J ends lost 1 base and 6 bases, in that order; junction bases with no gene match: 3. The germline gives CDR1 SGHNT, CDR2 YYREEE (reference sequence). The CDR3 DNA is TGTGCCAGCAGCTTGAGACAGGGAGATGAAAAACTGTTTTTT. Encoded protein: CASSLRQGDEKLFF.

The CDR3 coding sequence is TGTGCCAGCAGCTTGGGGGCAGGGGGAACAGATACGCAGTATTTT. Its translation: CASSLGAGGTDTQYF. The rearrangement uses TRBV5-6 and TRBJ2-3; 7 positions match TRBD1. Trimming cost V 0 bases and J 3 bases; bases outside gene matches: 4. The CDR3 extends over 15 amino acids. Germline loops: CDR1 SGHDT, CDR2 YYEEEE.

The CDR3 loop is CATSRGVVGYTF. For the CDR3, the DNA is TGTGCCACCAGCAGAGGGGTTGTGGGCTACACCTTC. The chain carries TRBV15 and TRBJ1-2; D remains ambiguous. Trimming removed 1 base at V and 8 bases at J, with 8 bases between. Germline CDR1 and CDR2: LNHNV and YYDKDF (reference sequence). The CDR3 loop spans 12 amino acids.

This clone was seen a single time. The chain carries TRBV7-2 and TRBJ2-3; D gene unclear. Trimming pared 7 bases from V and 7 bases from J, leaving 18 bases between. The CDR3 totals 14 residues. Germline CDR1 is SGHTA and CDR2 is FQGNSA. The CDR3 loop is CASTSKEVLNTQYF. In nucleotides, the CDR3 is TGTGCCAGCACCTCAAAGGAAGTTCTGAATACGCAGTATTTT.

The V gene is TRBV27, the J gene TRBJ2-1; tentative D call: TRBD1 (5 bases). Trimming pared 6 bases from V and 2 bases from J, leaving 14 bases between. Germline V CDR1 and CDR2: MNHEY, SMNVEV (reference sequence). This CDR3 region has 15 residues. CDR3 nucleotide sequence: TGTGCCAGCAGAGTTATAAGACAGACCTACAATGAGCAGTTCTTC. It specifies CASRVIRQTYNEQFF.

The CDR3 nucleotides are TGTGCCAGCAGTTACCGGGACGGGAGATGGGGATCACCCCTCCACTTT. This encodes CASSYRDGRWGSPLHF. This chain connects TRBV6-5 to TRBJ1-6; D is possibly TRBD1 (5 bases). CDR1 and CDR2 from the germline V gene are MNHEY and SVGAGI. The V end lost 2 bases, the J end lost 10 bases, and 18 bases lay between the germline ends. The CDR3 length is 16 residues.

This clone was observed once. The chain is built from TRBV11-2 and TRBJ2-7; a possible D gene is TRBD2 (6 bases). Looked up from germline, CDR1 is SGHAT and CDR2 is FQNNGV. The V gene lost 0 bases and the J gene lost 2 bases, with 11 bases spanning the gap. The CDR3 spans 15 residues. This CDR3 reads CASSLDVRETYEQYF. CDR3 DNA sequence: TGTGCCAGCAGCTTAGATGTTCGGGAGACCTACGAGCAGTACTTC.

The chain has TRBV7-9 and TRBJ1-1, with 11 bases identical to TRBD1. V trimming: 3 bases; J trimming: 6 bases; junction bases outside the gene matches: 6. CDR1 is SEHNR, CDR2 FQNEAQ, per germline (reference sequence). The CDR3 runs 15 residues. The CDR3 protein is CASSFGTGGFAEAFF. Written as DNA, the CDR3 is TGTGCCAGCAGCTTTGGGACAGGGGGTTTCGCTGAAGCTTTCTTT.

J is TRBJ2-7 and V is TRBV5-6; tentative D call: TRBD2 (5 bases). The CDR3 is made up of 15 amino acids. V was pared by 0 bases and J by 0 bases, with 10 bases between. Germline assignment: CDR1 SGHDT and CDR2 YYEEEE. The chain's CDR3 is CASSLALAHSYEQYF. For the CDR3, the DNA is TGTGCCAGCAGCTTGGCCCTAGCTCACTCCTACGAGCAGTACTTC.

The chain employs TRBV5-1 and TRBJ2-5, with 8 positions matching TRBD1. This CDR3 comprises 13 residues. The junction had 8 bases not matched to a gene; V was cut back by 8 bases and J by 5 bases. Germline loops: CDR1 SGHRS, CDR2 YFSETQ. The CDR3 DNA reads TGCGCCAGTGCCCGGGACAGGAGGGAGACCCAGTACTTC. Encoded protein: CASARDRRETQYF.